This passage covers 2 T cell receptor beta chains from one sample sequenced in a study of T cell responses to AZD1222 COVID-19 vaccine. Sequencing was performed with immunoSEQ multiplex PCR; in TCRdb, only in-frame clones are kept and a portion is missing. The data contain around 84,000 clones, 80% to 90% of them singletons. The material sequenced was peripheral blood, taken 28 days after the second AZD1222 dose. These receptors came from an adult who received the AZD1222 COVID-19 vaccine.

V and J are TRBV13 and TRBJ2-3, with D tentatively TRBD2 (7 bases). This CDR3 has 16 residues. Trimming removed 4 bases at V and 8 bases at J, with 22 bases between. The germline V gene has CDR1 PRHDT and CDR2 FYEKMQ (reference sequence). The CDR3 reads CASSSAGRGAPFTQYF. In DNA form, the CDR3 reads TGTGCCAGCAGCTCGGCCGGCCGGGGGGCGCCGTTTACGCAGTATTTT.

Remarks on this clone: This sample also contains other DNA sequences that code for the same CDR3. The V gene is TRBV9, the J gene TRBJ2-1; D is undetermined. The germline V and J ends were trimmed by 3 bases and 0 bases, with 10 bases remaining between them. This CDR3 comprises 15 residues. CDR1 and CDR2 from the germline V gene are SGDLS and YYNGEE. Here the CDR3 reads CASSGRPSSYNEQFF. CDR3 coding DNA: TGTGCCAGCAGCGGACGCCCGAGCTCCTACAATGAGCAGTTCTTC.